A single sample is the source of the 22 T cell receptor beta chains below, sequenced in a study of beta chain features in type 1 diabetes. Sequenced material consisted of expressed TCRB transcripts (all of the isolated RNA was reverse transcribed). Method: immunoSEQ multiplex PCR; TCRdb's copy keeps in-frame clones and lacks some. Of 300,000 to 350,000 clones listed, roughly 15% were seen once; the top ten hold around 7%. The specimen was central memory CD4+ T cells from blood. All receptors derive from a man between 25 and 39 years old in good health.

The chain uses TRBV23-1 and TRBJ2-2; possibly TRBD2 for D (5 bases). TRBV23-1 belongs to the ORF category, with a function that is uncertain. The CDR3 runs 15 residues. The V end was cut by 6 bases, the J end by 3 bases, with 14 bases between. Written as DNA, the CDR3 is TGCGCCAGCAGCCAAGTCGGGATTTACACCGGGGAGCTGTTTTTT. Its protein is CASSQVGIYTGELFF.

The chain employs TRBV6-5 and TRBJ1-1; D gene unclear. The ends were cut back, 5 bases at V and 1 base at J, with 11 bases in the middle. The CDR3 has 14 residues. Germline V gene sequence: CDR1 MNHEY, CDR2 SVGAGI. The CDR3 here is CASSVEGGNTEAFF. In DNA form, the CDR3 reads TGTGCCAGCAGTGTTGAGGGCGGGAACACTGAAGCTTTCTTT.

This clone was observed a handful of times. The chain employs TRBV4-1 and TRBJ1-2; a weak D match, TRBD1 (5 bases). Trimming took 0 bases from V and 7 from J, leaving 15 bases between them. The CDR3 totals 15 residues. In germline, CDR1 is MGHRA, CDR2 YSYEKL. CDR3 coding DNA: TGCGCCAGCAGCCAAGATCCTACAGGCTCCTTTGGCTACACCTTC. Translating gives CASSQDPTGSFGYTF.

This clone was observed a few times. CDR3 sequence reads: CASNQGGEKLFF. As DNA, the CDR3 is TGTGCCAGCAACCAGGGTGGTGAAAAACTGTTTTTT. The chain combines TRBV5-6 with TRBJ1-4, with D maybe TRBD1 (5 bases). The CDR3 sequence is 12 residues long. V lost 6 bases, J lost 7 bases, and 10 bases lay in between. The germline V gene encodes CDR1 SGHDT and CDR2 YYEEEE.

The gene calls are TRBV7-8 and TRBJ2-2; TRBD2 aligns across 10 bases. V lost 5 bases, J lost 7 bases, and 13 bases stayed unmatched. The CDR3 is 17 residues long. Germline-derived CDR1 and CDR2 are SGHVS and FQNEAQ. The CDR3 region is CASSPYPAGGPFGELFF. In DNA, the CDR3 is TGTGCCAGCAGCCCCTACCCAGCGGGAGGGCCTTTCGGGGAGCTGTTTTTT.

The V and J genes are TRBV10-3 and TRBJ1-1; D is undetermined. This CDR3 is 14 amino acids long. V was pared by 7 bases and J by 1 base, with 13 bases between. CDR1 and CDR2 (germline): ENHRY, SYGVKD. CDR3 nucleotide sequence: TGTGCCATCACGTACAGCCCCGCGAACACTGAAGCTTTCTTT. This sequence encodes CAITYSPANTEAFF.

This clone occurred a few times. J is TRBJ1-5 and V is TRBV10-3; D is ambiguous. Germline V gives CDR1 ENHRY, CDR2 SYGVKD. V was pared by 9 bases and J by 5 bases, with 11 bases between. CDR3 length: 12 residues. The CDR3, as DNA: TGTGCCATAGGCAGGCCAGATCAGCCCCAGCATTTT. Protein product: CAIGRPDQPQHF.

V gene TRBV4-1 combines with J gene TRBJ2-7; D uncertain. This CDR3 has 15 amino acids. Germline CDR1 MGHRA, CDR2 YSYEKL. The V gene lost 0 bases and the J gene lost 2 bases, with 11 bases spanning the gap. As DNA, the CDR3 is TGCGCCAGCAGCCAAGATCTAGTCTCCACCTACGAGCAGTACTTC. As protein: CASSQDLVSTYEQYF.

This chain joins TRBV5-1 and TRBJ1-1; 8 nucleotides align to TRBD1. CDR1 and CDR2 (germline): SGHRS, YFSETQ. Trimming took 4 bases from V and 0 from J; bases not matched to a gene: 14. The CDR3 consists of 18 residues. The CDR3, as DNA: TGCGCCAGCAGCGCCCCCAAGCAGGGGGCATCGATGAACACTGAAGCTTTCTTT. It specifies CASSAPKQGASMNTEAFF.

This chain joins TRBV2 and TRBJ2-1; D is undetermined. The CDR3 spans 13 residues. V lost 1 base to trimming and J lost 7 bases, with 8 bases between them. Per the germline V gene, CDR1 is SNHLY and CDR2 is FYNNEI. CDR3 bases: TGTGCCAGCAGTGAAGACTGGCTTAATGAGCAGTTCTTC. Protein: CASSEDWLNEQFF.

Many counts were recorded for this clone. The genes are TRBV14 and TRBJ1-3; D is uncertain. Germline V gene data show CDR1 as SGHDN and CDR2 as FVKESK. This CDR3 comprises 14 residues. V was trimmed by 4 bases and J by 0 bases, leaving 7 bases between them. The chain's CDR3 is CASSRMPSGNTIYF. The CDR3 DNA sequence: TGTGCCAGCAGCCGTATGCCCTCTGGAAACACCATATATTTT.

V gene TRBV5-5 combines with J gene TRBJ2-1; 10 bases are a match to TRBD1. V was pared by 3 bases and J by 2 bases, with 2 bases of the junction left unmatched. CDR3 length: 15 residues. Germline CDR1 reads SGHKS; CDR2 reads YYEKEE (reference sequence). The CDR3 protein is CASSSGTGAYNEQFF. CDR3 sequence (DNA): TGTGCCAGCAGCTCCGGGACAGGGGCCTACAATGAGCAGTTCTTC.

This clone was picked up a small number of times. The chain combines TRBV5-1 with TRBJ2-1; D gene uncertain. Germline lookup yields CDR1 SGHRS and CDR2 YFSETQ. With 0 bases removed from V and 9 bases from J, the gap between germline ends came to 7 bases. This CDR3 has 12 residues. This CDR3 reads CASSLEVGEQFF. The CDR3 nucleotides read TGCGCCAGCAGCTTGGAAGTGGGTGAGCAGTTCTTC.

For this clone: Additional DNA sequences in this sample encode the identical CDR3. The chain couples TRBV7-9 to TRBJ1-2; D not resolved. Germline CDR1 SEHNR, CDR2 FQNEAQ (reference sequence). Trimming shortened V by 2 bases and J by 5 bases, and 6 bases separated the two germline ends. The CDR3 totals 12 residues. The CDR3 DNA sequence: TGTGCCAGCAGCTTAAGGACTTATGGCTACACCTTC. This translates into CASSLRTYGYTF. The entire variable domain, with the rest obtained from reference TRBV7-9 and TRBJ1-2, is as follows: DTGVSQNPRHKITKRGQNVTFRCDPISEHNRLYWYRQTLGQGPEFLTYFQNEAQLEKSRLLSDRFSAERPKGSFSTLEIQRTEQGDSAMYLCASSLRTYGYTFGSGTRLTVV.

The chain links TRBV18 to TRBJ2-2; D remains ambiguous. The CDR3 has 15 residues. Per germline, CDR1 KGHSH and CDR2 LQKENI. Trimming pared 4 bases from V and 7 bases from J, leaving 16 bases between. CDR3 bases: TGTGCCAGCTCACTTAGGAACCCCCCAAGCGGGGAGCTGTTTTTT. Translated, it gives CASSLRNPPSGELFF.

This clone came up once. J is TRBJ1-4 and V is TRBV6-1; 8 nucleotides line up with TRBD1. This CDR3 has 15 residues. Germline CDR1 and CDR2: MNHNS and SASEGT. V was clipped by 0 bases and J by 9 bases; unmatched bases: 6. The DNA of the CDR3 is TGTGCCAGCAGTGAAGCGGGACAGGTTTTTCAAAAACTGTTTTTT. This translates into CASSEAGQVFQKLFF.

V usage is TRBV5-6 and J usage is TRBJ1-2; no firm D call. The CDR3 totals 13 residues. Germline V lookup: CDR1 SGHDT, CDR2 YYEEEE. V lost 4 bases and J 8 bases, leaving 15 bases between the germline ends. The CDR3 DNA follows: TGTGCCAGCAGCCGCGAGGGTATCGAGGGCTACACCTTC. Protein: CASSREGIEGYTF.

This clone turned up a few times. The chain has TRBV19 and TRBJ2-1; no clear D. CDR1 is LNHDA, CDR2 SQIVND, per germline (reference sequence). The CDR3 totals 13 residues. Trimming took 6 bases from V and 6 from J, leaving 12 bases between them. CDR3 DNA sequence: TGTGCCAGTAGAGAAATTCCGGGCAATGAGCAGTTCTTC. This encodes CASREIPGNEQFF.

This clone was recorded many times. The CDR3 DNA reads TGTGCCAGCAGCGAGAGACTAGTTGGCAATGAGCAGTTCTTC. This codes for CASSERLVGNEQFF. This chain links TRBV9 with TRBJ2-1, with D possibly matching TRBD2 (6 bases). Looked up from germline, CDR1 is SGDLS and CDR2 is YYNGEE. Trimming cost V 3 bases and J 6 bases, with 13 bases left between them. The length of the CDR3 is 14 residues.

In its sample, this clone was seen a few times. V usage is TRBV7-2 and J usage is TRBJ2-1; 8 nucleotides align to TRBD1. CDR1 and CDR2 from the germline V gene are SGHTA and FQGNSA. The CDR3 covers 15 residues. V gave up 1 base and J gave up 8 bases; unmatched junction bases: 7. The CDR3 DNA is TGTGCCAGCAGCTTAGATCCAGGACAGGGCTATGAGCAGTTCTTC. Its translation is CASSLDPGQGYEQFF.

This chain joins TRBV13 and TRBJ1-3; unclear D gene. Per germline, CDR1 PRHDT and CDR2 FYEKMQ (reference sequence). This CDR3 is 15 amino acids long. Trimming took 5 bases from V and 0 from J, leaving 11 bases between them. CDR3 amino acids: CASSPTAHSGNTIYF. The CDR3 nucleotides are TGTGCCAGCAGCCCGACGGCTCACTCTGGAAACACCATATATTTT.

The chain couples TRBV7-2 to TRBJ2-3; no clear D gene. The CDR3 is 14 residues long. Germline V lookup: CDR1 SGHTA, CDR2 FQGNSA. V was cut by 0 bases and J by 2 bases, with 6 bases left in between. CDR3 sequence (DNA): TGTGCCAGCAGCTTAGCGTCCCCCACAGATACGCAGTATTTT. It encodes CASSLASPTDTQYF.